Following are 21 T cell receptor beta chains from one sample sequenced in a study of T cell responses to AZD1222 COVID-19 vaccine. Only in-frame clones appear in the TCRdb table, and some are missing; sequencing was by immunoSEQ multiplex PCR. The data show about 170,000 clones, over 85% seen once. The sequences come from peripheral blood, collected on day 0 of AZD1222 vaccination. These receptors were obtained from an adult in good health.

The chain links TRBV6-5 to TRBJ2-3; TRBD2 agrees at 13 bases. Germline trimming cut 4 bases from V and 2 bases from J; bases unmatched to any gene: 3. There are 16 residues in the CDR3. CDR1 MNHEY and CDR2 SVGAGI come from the germline V gene. In DNA form, the CDR3 reads TGTGCCAGCAGTTTCGGACTAGCGGGGGACACAGATACGCAGTATTTT. Protein product: CASSFGLAGDTDTQYF.

The genes are TRBV14 and TRBJ1-2; D is perhaps TRBD1 (5 bases). V gave up 4 bases and J gave up 7 bases, with 13 bases separating them. This CDR3 comprises 13 residues. Germline values: CDR1 SGHDN, CDR2 FVKESK. DNA of the CDR3: TGTGCCAGCAGCCTGGGACGGTCCTTTGGCTACACCTTC. It codes for CASSLGRSFGYTF.

The J gene is TRBJ2-7, the V gene TRBV18, with D maybe TRBD2 (5 bases). V lost 3 bases and J lost 3, with 12 bases in between. The CDR3 totals 14 residues. The germline V gene encodes CDR1 KGHSH and CDR2 LQKENI. The CDR3 sequence is CASSPSDWFYEQYF. CDR3 sequence (DNA): TGTGCCAGCTCACCTTCGGACTGGTTCTACGAGCAGTACTTC. The full variable domain, completed using reference TRBV18 and TRBJ2-7, is NAGVMQNPRHLVRRRGQEARLRCSPMKGHSHVYWYRQLPEEGLKFMVYLQKENIIDESGMPKERFSAEFPKEGPSILRIQQVVRGDSAAYFCASSPSDWFYEQYFGPGTRLTVT.

This clone was detected only once. The chain recombines TRBV11-2 with TRBJ2-3, with 9 positions matching TRBD2. In germline, CDR1 is SGHAT, CDR2 FQNNGV. Losses at the gene ends were 1 base for V and 4 bases for J; bases not matched to a gene: 12. The CDR3 has 18 amino acids. CDR3 coding DNA: TGTGCCAGCAGCTTAGCCGCTCGGGCAGCGGGAGGACCAGATACGCAGTATTTT. It is translated as CASSLAARAAGGPDTQYF.

The rearrangement uses TRBV4-1 and TRBJ2-7, with TRBD2 matching 12 bases. This CDR3 has 15 amino acids. The V segment lost 1 base and the J segment 4 bases; nucleotides outside the gene matches: 2. Looked up from germline, CDR1 is MGHRA and CDR2 is YSYEKL. The CDR3: CASSQGLAGGYEQYF. CDR3 DNA sequence: TGCGCCAGCAGCCAAGGGCTAGCGGGAGGGTACGAGCAGTACTTC.

J is TRBJ2-5 and V is TRBV19; a weak D match, TRBD1 (6 bases). Germline values: CDR1 LNHDA, CDR2 SQIVND (reference sequence). V lost 1 base and J 1 base, leaving 13 bases between the germline ends. The CDR3 loop spans 16 amino acids. CDR3 bases: TGTGCCAGTAGTATAGCCGGGACACGCCTCCAAGAGACCCAGTACTTC. As protein: CASSIAGTRLQETQYF.

This clone appeared once. The chain couples TRBV15 to TRBJ1-6; D perhaps matches TRBD1 (6 bases). Germline loops: CDR1 LNHNV, CDR2 YYDKDF (reference sequence). Trimming took 5 bases from V and 7 from J, leaving 18 bases between them. The length of the CDR3 is 16 residues. The CDR3 sequence: CATSGGRFFGNSPLHF. The DNA for the CDR3 is TGTGCCACCAGCGGGGGGCGGTTTTTTGGCAATTCACCCCTCCACTTT.

This clone was observed a few times. The chain joins TRBV28 to TRBJ2-2; D gene uncertain. Trimming removed 6 bases at V and 7 bases at J, with 15 bases between. The V gene's germline CDR1 is MDHEN and CDR2 SYDVKM. The CDR3 covers 14 residues. The CDR3 DNA sequence: TGTGCCAGCAGGACTGCCTCGGTGGGCGGGGAGCTGTTTTTT. Amino acids: CASRTASVGGELFF.

The chain carries TRBV27 and TRBJ2-3, with unresolved D. Looked up from germline, CDR1 is MNHEY and CDR2 is SMNVEV (reference sequence). The V end was cut by 3 bases, the J end by 0 bases, with 10 bases between. The CDR3 sequence is 15 residues long. CDR3 in DNA: TGTGCCAGCAGTTTTGGAGAAGCTAGCACAGATACGCAGTATTTT. This translates into CASSFGEASTDTQYF.

J is TRBJ2-2 and V is TRBV4-2; TRBD2 agrees at 14 bases. V was clipped by 4 bases and J by 7 bases; unmatched bases: 17. There are 20 residues in the CDR3. Germline values: CDR1 LGHNA, CDR2 YNFKEQ. CDR3 region: CASSPQTSGRALGLVGELFF. CDR3 nucleotides: TGTGCCAGCAGCCCGCAGACTAGCGGGAGGGCCTTAGGATTAGTCGGGGAGCTGTTTTTT.

The chain couples TRBV7-2 to TRBJ2-2; D is unresolved. The V gene's germline CDR1 is SGHTA and CDR2 FQGNSA. V lost 0 bases and J 4 bases, leaving 9 bases between the germline ends. CDR3 size: 15 residues. The CDR3: CASSLARYGTGELFF. The CDR3 DNA follows: TGTGCCAGCAGCTTAGCTAGGTACGGCACCGGGGAGCTGTTTTTT.

The sample holds a few counts of this clone. The chain uses TRBV11-2 and TRBJ2-2; D remains unclear. V gave up 4 bases and J gave up 4 bases, with 13 bases separating them. Germline CDR1 is SGHAT and CDR2 is FQNNGV. This CDR3 has 15 amino acids. The CDR3 here is CASSSGLVSTGELFF. The CDR3 coding sequence is TGTGCCAGCAGCTCGGGCCTAGTAAGCACCGGGGAGCTGTTTTTT.

The gene calls are TRBV5-4 and TRBJ1-2, with a possible D match to TRBD1 (5 bases). V lost 0 bases and J lost 4, with 16 bases in between. Germline values: CDR1 SGHNT, CDR2 YYREEE (reference sequence). The CDR3 totals 16 residues. The CDR3, as DNA: TGTGCCAGCAGCTTGGAGCTGGGACGGGGCGCCTATGGCTACACCTTC. Protein product: CASSLELGRGAYGYTF.

This clone was observed a single time. The chain uses TRBV3-1 (or the pseudogene TRBV3-2) and TRBJ1-1; TRBD1 is a possible D gene (5 bases). The V and J ends lost 5 bases and 5 bases respectively, with 15 bases between them. Germline values: CDR1 LGHDT, CDR2 YNNKEL (reference sequence). The CDR3 is 14 residues long. The CDR3 loop is CASSVMGGKTEAFF. As DNA, the CDR3 is TGTGCCAGCAGCGTCATGGGGGGGAAGACTGAAGCTTTCTTT.

V gene TRBV15 combines with J gene TRBJ1-2, with TRBD1 matching over 7 bases. Trimming cost V 1 base and J 4 bases; bases outside gene matches: 3. Germline V lookup: CDR1 LNHNV, CDR2 YYDKDF (reference sequence). The CDR3 spans 14 residues. Written as DNA, the CDR3 is TGTGCCACCAGCAGAGGAGGGACAGTCTATGGCTACACCTTC. This codes for CATSRGGTVYGYTF.

The chain links TRBV15 to TRBJ1-5; 8 bases fit TRBD1. CDR1 and CDR2 from the germline V gene are LNHNV and YYDKDF (reference sequence). The CDR3 loop spans 17 amino acids. J was trimmed by 0 bases and V by 2 bases; bases with no gene match: 6. Here the CDR3 reads CATSRPGTGYSNQPQHF. CDR3 coding DNA: TGTGCCACCAGCAGACCCGGGACAGGTTATAGCAATCAGCCCCAGCATTTT.

This rearrangement joins TRBV7-9 to TRBJ1-2; D gene ambiguous. The CDR3 loop spans 13 amino acids. V dropped 6 bases and J dropped 2 bases, with 10 bases sitting between them. Germline-derived CDR1 and CDR2 are SEHNR and FQNEAQ (reference sequence). In nucleotides, the CDR3 is TGTGCCAGCAGTTCCACAGAGAACTATGGCTACACCTTC. It yields the protein CASSSTENYGYTF.

V and J are TRBV12-3 or TRBV12-4 and TRBJ2-7; D is perhaps TRBD1 or TRBD2 (5 bases each). V gave up 3 bases and J gave up 3 bases, with 9 bases separating them. The CDR3 covers 13 residues. The CDR3: CASSFGTYYEQYF. The CDR3 DNA follows: TGTGCCAGCAGTTTCGGGACCTACTACGAGCAGTACTTC.

This chain links TRBV7-3 with TRBJ2-3; D gene uncertain. The CDR3 is made up of 15 amino acids. V gave up 2 bases and J gave up 6 bases, with 15 bases separating them. The germline V gene has CDR1 SGHTA and CDR2 FQGTGA. The CDR3 sequence: CASSLYVGPSDTQYF. Written as DNA, the CDR3 is TGTGCCAGCAGCTTATATGTAGGCCCCTCGGATACGCAGTATTTT.

The gene calls are TRBV25-1 and TRBJ1-2; D not certain. This CDR3 has 13 residues. Trimming left V 8 bases short and J 2 bases short, with 12 bases between. Germline loops: CDR1 MGHDK, CDR2 SYGVNS. The CDR3 loop is CASSHRENYGYTF. The CDR3 bases are TGTGCCAGCTCCCACCGGGAAAACTATGGCTACACCTTC.

V gene TRBV9 combines with J gene TRBJ1-2, with a tentative D call TRBD1 (6 bases). V lost 3 bases to trimming and J lost 4 bases, with 16 bases between them. The CDR3 consists of 15 residues. Germline-derived CDR1 and CDR2 are SGDLS and YYNGEE. For the CDR3, the DNA is TGTGCCAGCAGCGGACAGGCCACGCTATCCTATGGCTACACCTTC. This translates into CASSGQATLSYGYTF.